This TCR beta chain was recovered during a study of blood T cell repertoires in COVID-19. The length of the CDR3 is 15 residues. In germline, CDR1 is SNHLY, CDR2 FYNNEI. V gave up 1 base and J gave up 3 bases, with 12 bases separating them. Assay: immunoSEQ multiplex PCR; the TCRdb copy retains only in-frame clones and omits some. The table includes approximately 300,000 clones, approximately 92% detected once. During active infection, Seattle patients enrolled and were then monitored through disease. This chain joins TRBV2 and TRBJ1-2, with TRBD1 as a possible D gene (5 bases). This clonotype was sampled from a young woman with COVID-19, enrolled during active disease. The sample taken for sequencing was peripheral blood. The CDR3 DNA reads TGTGCCAGCAGTGAAGAGGCCAGGGCGTACTATGGCTACACCTTC. Translated, it gives CASSEEARAYYGYTF.